Listed here are 12 T cell receptor beta chains from one sample, sequenced in a study of spatial heterogeneity in lung cancer. In TCRdb, the 5' RACE reads were re-called with MiXCR into one record per CDR3 protein. There are 2,100 or so distinct CDR3 sequences in the sample; roughly 18% occur only once, and more than 9% lies in the top ten. Their antigen targets remain unknown. Whole-study findings and limits: One measure, the expanded intratumoral alpha and beta TCR count, tracked tumor mutation counts.

Time point of the sample: sample taken at primary tumor resection. The source material was lung tumor tissue, sampled at surgery. Every receptor here comes from a male donor with early-stage non-small cell lung cancer.

Within the sample, this clonotype is medium-sized. A much larger clone lies one base from this, so it may be a read error. J is TRBJ1-2 and V is TRBV20-1, with a possible D match to TRBD1 (6 bases). Per the germline V gene, CDR1 is DFQATT and CDR2 is SNEGSKA (reference sequence). CDR3 length: 13 amino acids. The germline V and J ends were trimmed by 0 bases and 6 bases, with 11 bases remaining between them. CDR3 bases: TGCAGTGCTAGAGATCGGACAGAAAATGGCTACACCTTC. Its translation: CSARDRTENGYTF.

By share of the sample, this clonotype is medium-sized. CDR3 sequence: CASSSRGTSGSFSYNEQFF. The CDR3 DNA follows: TGTGCCAGCAGCTCACGCGGGACTAGCGGGAGTTTCTCCTACAATGAGCAGTTCTTC. The gene calls are TRBV7-2 and TRBJ2-1; 14 nucleotides line up with TRBD2. The V gene's germline CDR1 is SGHTA and CDR2 FQGNSA. The CDR3 runs 19 residues. Losses at the gene ends were 4 bases for V and 0 bases for J; bases not matched to a gene: 8.

By frequency in the sample, this clonotype is medium-sized. One junction end does not reproduce the germline sequence, and a read error may be involved. The chain combines TRBV20-1 with TRBJ2-5; D is unresolved. The V gene's germline CDR1 is DFQATT and CDR2 SNEGSKA (reference sequence). CDR3 length: 13 residues. The CDR3 loop reads CSVRVDVSETQYF. Written as DNA, the CDR3 is TGCAGTGTTAGAGTCGACGTCTCCGAGACCCAGTACTTC.

For this clonotype: One base away lies a much larger clone, so this may be a sequencing read error. The CDR3 loop reads CASSRWGGGETQCF. The CDR3 nucleotides are TGTGCCAGCAGCCGGTGGGGGGGAGGCGAGACCCAGTGCTTC. V and J are TRBV9 and TRBJ2-5, with TRBD2 identical over 7 bases. The CDR3 has 14 amino acids. In germline, CDR1 is SGDLS, CDR2 YYNGEE. Full variable domain (missing parts from reference TRBV9 and TRBJ2-5): DSGVTQTPKHLITATGQRVTLRCSPRSGDLSVYWYQQSLDQGLQFLIQYYNGEERAKGNILERFSAQQFPDLHSELNLSSLELGDSALYFCASSRWGGGETQCFGPGTRLLVL.

This clonotype is medium-sized within its sample. This chain connects TRBV20-1 to TRBJ2-2, with TRBD1 matching over 8 bases. Trimming at V came to 5 bases and at J to 8 bases, leaving 13 bases not matched to a gene. CDR1 DFQATT and CDR2 SNEGSKA come from the germline V gene (reference sequence). The CDR3 is 15 amino acids. Here the CDR3 DNA reads TGCAGTGCTGGGACGACAGGGGCAGCTCAGGGGGAGCTGTTTTTT. The encoded protein is CSAGTTGAAQGELFF.

The chain is built from TRBV28 and TRBJ2-7, with 11 nucleotides matching TRBD2. The germline gives CDR1 MDHEN, CDR2 SYDVKM. The CDR3 totals 15 residues. V trimming: 2 bases; J trimming: 4 bases; junction bases outside the gene matches: 4. The CDR3 DNA reads TGTGCCAGCAGTTTACCTAGCGGGAGGAGATACGAGCAGTACTTC. It yields the protein CASSLPSGRRYEQYF. The full variable domain, with the rest looked up from reference TRBV28 and TRBJ2-7, is DVKVTQSSRYLVKRTGEKVFLECVQDMDHENMFWYRQDPGLGLRLIYFSYDVKMKEKGDIPEGYSVSREKKERFSLILESASTNQTSMYLCASSLPSGRRYEQYFGPGTRLTVT.

This clonotype counts as medium-sized (0.01 to 0.1%). The V call is TRBV6-5, the J call TRBJ2-1; possibly TRBD2 for D (5 bases). CDR3 length equals 15 residues. Trimming took 4 bases from V and 6 from J, leaving 16 bases between them. Germline V CDR1 and CDR2: MNHEY, SVGAGI. CDR3 sequence (DNA): TGTGCCAGCAGTTCCCGAGCAACTAGGTCCAATGAGCAGTTCTTC. Translation gives CASSSRATRSNEQFF.

The gene calls are TRBV18 and TRBJ1-1, with 8 positions matching TRBD1. Trimming at V came to 3 bases and at J to 7 bases, leaving 16 bases not matched to a gene. The CDR3 has 17 amino acids. Germline loops: CDR1 KGHSH, CDR2 LQKENI. The CDR3 sequence is CASSPDPITGGIGEAFF. The CDR3 DNA is TGTGCCAGCTCACCCGACCCCATAACAGGGGGAATTGGTGAAGCTTTCTTT.

This clonotype is labeled large. V and J are TRBV5-1 and TRBJ2-1; a possible D gene is TRBD1 (6 bases). The CDR3 runs to 16 residues. From germline, CDR1 is SGHRS and CDR2 YFSETQ. V was shortened by 0 bases and J by 4 bases, with 14 bases between the two germline ends. CDR3 protein: CASSLAGQSRYNEQFF. The CDR3, as DNA: TGCGCCAGCAGCTTGGCCGGACAGTCCAGGTACAATGAGCAGTTCTTC.

This clonotype is termed large. The chain is built from TRBV20-1 and TRBJ2-2; perhaps TRBD2 as D (6 bases). CDR3 size: 14 residues. Trimming took 7 bases from V and 2 from J, leaving 14 bases between them. Germline-derived CDR1 and CDR2 are DFQATT and SNEGSKA (reference sequence). Written as DNA, the CDR3 is TGCAGTGGGGGTAGCGGTTTTAACACCGGGGAGCTGTTTTTT. This translates into CSGGSGFNTGELFF.

V gene TRBV28 combines with J gene TRBJ2-5; perhaps TRBD1 as D (6 bases). The V gene's germline CDR1 is MDHEN and CDR2 SYDVKM. Between the trimmed V and J ends, which lost 4 bases and 1 base, there was a span of 22 bases. The CDR3 length is 18 residues. The CDR3 DNA sequence: TGTGCCAGCAGTTCCTCTACACAGGGCGCAGCGCTCCAAGAGACCCAGTACTTC. It codes for CASSSSTQGAALQETQYF.

By sample share, this clonotype is medium-sized. V is TRBV7-3 and J is TRBJ2-5; 10 nucleotides line up with TRBD2. This CDR3 has 13 amino acids. The V gene's germline CDR1 is SGHTA and CDR2 FQGTGA. The V segment lost 8 bases and the J segment 7 bases; nucleotides outside the gene matches: 7. CDR3 sequence (DNA): TGTGCCAGCGCTAGCGGGAGTTCAGGGACCCAGTACTTC. Encoded protein: CASASGSSGTQYF.